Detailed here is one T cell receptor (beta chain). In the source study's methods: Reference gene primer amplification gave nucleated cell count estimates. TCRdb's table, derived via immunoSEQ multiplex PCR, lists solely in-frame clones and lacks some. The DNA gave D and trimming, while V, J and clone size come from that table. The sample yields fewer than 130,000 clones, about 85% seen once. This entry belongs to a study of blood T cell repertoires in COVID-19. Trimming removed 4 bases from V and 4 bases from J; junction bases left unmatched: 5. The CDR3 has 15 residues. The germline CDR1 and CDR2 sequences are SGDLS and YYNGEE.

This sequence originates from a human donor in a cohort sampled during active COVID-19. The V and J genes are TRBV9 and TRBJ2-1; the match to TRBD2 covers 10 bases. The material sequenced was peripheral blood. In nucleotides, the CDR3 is TGTGCCAGCAGCCCCAGCGGGAGGGTATACAATGAGCAGTTCTTC. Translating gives CASSPSGRVYNEQFF. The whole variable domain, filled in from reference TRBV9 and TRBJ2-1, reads DSGVTQTPKHLITATGQRVTLRCSPRSGDLSVYWYQQSLDQGLQFLIQYYNGEERAKGNILERFSAQQFPDLHSELNLSSLELGDSALYFCASSPSGRVYNEQFFGPGTRLTVL.